This TCR beta chain was observed in a study of T-cell reconstitution after alpha-beta-depleted transplantation in children. Preparation of the TCRbeta library involved a method that used unique molecular identifiers. TCRdb recomputed calls from the PCR reads with MiXCR, one row per CDR3 protein. The table lists almost 600,000 distinct CDR3 sequences, 25% to 30% of them singletons. The V gene's germline CDR1 is DFQATT and CDR2 SNEGSKA (reference sequence). The V segment lost 6 bases and the J segment 7 bases; nucleotides outside the gene matches: 5. This CDR3 has 13 residues. This receptor was taken from a boy under three years old with Wiskott-Aldrich syndrome, due to receive a stem cell transplant. V gene TRBV20-1 combines with J gene TRBJ2-3; 12 bases fit TRBD2. The sequences come from PBMCs, collected before TCRalphabeta/CD19-depleted stem cell transplant. CDR3 nucleotide sequence: TGCAGTGCCGGACTAGCGGGACCGAATACGCAGTATTTT. Encoded protein: CSAGLAGPNTQYF.